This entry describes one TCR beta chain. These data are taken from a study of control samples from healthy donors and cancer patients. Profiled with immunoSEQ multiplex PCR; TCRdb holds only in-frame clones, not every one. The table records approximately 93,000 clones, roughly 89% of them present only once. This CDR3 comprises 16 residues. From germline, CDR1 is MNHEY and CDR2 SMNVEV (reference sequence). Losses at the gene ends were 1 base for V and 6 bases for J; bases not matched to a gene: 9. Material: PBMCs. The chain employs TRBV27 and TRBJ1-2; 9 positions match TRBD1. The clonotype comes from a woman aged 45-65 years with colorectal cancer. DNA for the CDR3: TGTGCCAGCAGTTTATTAGGCCGACAGGGGGAGGATGGCTACACCTTC. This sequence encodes CASSLLGRQGEDGYTF.